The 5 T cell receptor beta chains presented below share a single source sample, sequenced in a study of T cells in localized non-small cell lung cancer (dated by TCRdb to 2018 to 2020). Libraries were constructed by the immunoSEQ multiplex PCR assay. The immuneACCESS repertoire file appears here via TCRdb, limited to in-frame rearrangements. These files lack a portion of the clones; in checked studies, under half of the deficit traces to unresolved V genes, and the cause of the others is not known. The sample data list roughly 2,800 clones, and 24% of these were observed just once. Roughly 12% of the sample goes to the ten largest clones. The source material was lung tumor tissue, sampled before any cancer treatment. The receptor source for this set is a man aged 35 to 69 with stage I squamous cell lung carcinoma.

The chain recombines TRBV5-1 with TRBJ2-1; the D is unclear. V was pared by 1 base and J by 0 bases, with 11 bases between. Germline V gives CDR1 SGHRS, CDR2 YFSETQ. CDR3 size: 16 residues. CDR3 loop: CASSLKQPSSYNEQFF. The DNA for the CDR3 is TGCGCCAGCAGCTTGAAACAGCCTAGCTCCTACAATGAGCAGTTCTTC.

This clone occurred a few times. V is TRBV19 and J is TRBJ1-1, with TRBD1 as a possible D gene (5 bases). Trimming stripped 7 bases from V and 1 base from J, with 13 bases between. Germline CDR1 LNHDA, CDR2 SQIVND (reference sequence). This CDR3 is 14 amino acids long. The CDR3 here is CASTSGRGNTEAFF. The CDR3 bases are TGTGCCAGTACCTCGGGAAGGGGGAACACTGAAGCTTTCTTT.

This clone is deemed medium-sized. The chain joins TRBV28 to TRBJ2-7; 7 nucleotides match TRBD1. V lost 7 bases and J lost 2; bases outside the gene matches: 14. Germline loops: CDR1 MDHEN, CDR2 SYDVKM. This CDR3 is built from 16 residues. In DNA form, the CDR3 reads TGTGCCAGCACCTCCCCCGGGACAGCTCTTACCTACGAGCAGTACTTC. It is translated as CASTSPGTALTYEQYF.

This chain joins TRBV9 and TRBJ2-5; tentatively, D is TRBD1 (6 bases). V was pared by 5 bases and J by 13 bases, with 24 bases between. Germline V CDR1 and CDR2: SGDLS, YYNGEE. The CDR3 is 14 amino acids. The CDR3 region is CASSEAMFRGPLYF. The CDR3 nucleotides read TGTGCCAGCAGTGAAGCGATGTTCAGGGGCCCGCTGTACTTC.

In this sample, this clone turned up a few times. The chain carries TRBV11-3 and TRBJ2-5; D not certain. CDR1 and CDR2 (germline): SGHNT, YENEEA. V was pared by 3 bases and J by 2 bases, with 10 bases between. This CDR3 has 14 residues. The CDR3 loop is CASSLGNEQETQYF. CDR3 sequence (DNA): TGTGCCAGCAGCTTGGGGAATGAACAAGAGACCCAGTACTTC.